This T cell receptor beta chain was retrieved from a study of OX40 agonist ivuxolimab in advanced cancers. Libraries were prepared by immunoSEQ multiplex PCR; TCRdb keeps only in-frame clonotypes and omits some of them. The data hold tens of thousands of clones, with 86% observed a single time. This material consisted of CD4+ or CD8+ T cells sorted from blood, taken in a trial of the OX40 agonist ivuxolimab. The sequence derives from an adult with an advanced solid tumor such as melanoma, head and neck, liver or kidney cancer.

In nucleotides, the CDR3 is TGTGCCAGCTCCGCCTTGACAGCTACCTACGAGCAGTACTTC. Amino acids: CASSALTATYEQYF. The genes are TRBV11-2 and TRBJ2-7; a possible D gene is TRBD1 (5 bases). The V gene's germline CDR1 is SGHAT and CDR2 FQNNGV. This CDR3 comprises 14 residues. V was shortened by 8 bases and J by 2 bases, with 16 bases between the two germline ends.